The source of this TCR beta chain is a study of prognosis after radiotherapy for stage I lung cancer. In the study overall: Patient ages ran from about 53 to 95, with a median of around 70 years, and the group had around twelve men and 5 to 7 women.

The study amplified the TCR beta CDR3 region from genomic DNA. This amplification was carried out by two rounds of multiplex PCR. TRBV and TRBJ genes each had their own specific primers in first-round PCR. TCRdb re-derived calls from the multiplex PCR reads in MiXCR, one entry per CDR3 protein. In the table there are more than 20,000 distinct CDR3 sequences, 40% to 45% of which are singletons. This clonotype was detected ten times or more. The CDR3 loop spans 12 amino acids. V lost 7 bases, J lost 5 bases, and 12 bases lay in between. The germline V gene has CDR1 SQVTM and CDR2 ANQGSEA. This rearrangement joins TRBV29-1 to TRBJ2-1; D may be TRBD1 (6 bases). The sequenced sample was PBMCs, obtained before or after stereotactic body radiation therapy (not recorded which). This TCR was sampled from a donor over 45 with non-small cell lung cancer. Here the CDR3 reads CSGSQGNNEQFF. The DNA for the CDR3 is TGCAGCGGATCCCAGGGGAACAATGAGCAGTTCTTC.